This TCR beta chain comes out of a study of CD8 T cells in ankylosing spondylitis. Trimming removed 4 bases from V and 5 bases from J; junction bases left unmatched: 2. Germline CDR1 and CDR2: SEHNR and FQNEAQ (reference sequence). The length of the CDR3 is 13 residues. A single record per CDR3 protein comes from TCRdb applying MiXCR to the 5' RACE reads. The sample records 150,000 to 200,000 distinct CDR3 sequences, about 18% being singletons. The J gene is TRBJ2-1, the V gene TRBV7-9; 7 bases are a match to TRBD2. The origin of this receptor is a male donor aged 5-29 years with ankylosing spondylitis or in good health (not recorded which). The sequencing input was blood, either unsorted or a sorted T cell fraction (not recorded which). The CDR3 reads CASSWRGNNEQFF. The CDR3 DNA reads TGTGCCAGCAGCTGGCGGGGGAACAATGAGCAGTTCTTC.